This is a list of T cell receptor beta chains from one sample in a study of cytomegalovirus exposure and HLA in healthy donors. The table came from immunoSEQ multiplex PCR; TCRdb's copy has only in-frame clones and leaves some out. This repertoire shows roughly 160,000 clones, around 73% found once; its top ten account for 5% to 5.5%. Sequenced: PBMCs. The receptor set was obtained from a woman aged 18-29 years in good health and CMV-seropositive. Both conserved end residues are part of each CDR3. Fields, in order: D gene, V gene, J gene, clone size, CDR3 protein, CDR3 DNA. D genes are given only for firm matches. The size field is filled for only some rows; it gives once, few, many or a size class.

d_call: TRBD1
v_call: TRBV6-6
j_call: TRBJ2-2
clone_size: NA
cdr3_aa: CASSDRGSLNTGELFF
cdr3_nt: TGTGCCAGCAGCGACAGGGGCTCTTTGAACACCGGGGAGCTGTTTTTT

d_call: TRBD1
v_call: TRBV5-4
j_call: TRBJ1-3
clone_size: NA
cdr3_aa: CASSFRGPGNTIYF
cdr3_nt: TGTGCCAGCAGCTTCAGGGGGCCTGGAAACACCATATATTTT

d_call: TRBD1
v_call: TRBV2
j_call: TRBJ1-5
clone_size: NA
cdr3_aa: CASSGDRVQPQHF
cdr3_nt: TGTGCCAGCAGCGGGGACAGGGTTCAGCCCCAGCATTTT

d_call: TRBD1
v_call: TRBV6-5
j_call: TRBJ2-7
clone_size: once
cdr3_aa: CASSYSGDSPYEQYF
cdr3_nt: TGTGCCAGCAGTTACTCTGGGGACAGCCCCTACGAGCAGTACTTC

d_call: TRBD2
v_call: TRBV7-2
j_call: TRBJ2-1
clone_size: NA
cdr3_aa: CASSLVLAGGNEQFF
cdr3_nt: TGTGCCAGCAGCTTAGTACTAGCGGGGGGCAATGAGCAGTTCTTC

d_call: TRBD2
v_call: TRBV7-2
j_call: TRBJ2-5
clone_size: NA
cdr3_aa: CASSPSGGETQYF
cdr3_nt: TGTGCCAGCAGCCCGAGCGGGGGGGAGACCCAGTACTTC

d_call: TRBD1
v_call: TRBV5-6
j_call: TRBJ1-3
clone_size: NA
cdr3_aa: CASSLADRVNTIYF
cdr3_nt: TGTGCCAGCAGCTTGGCGGACAGGGTCAACACCATATATTTT

d_call: NA
v_call: TRBV7-9
j_call: TRBJ1-4
clone_size: NA
cdr3_aa: CASSPAGDEKLFF
cdr3_nt: TGTGCCAGCAGCCCTGCGGGAGATGAAAAACTGTTTTTT

d_call: NA
v_call: TRBV9
j_call: TRBJ2-2
clone_size: few
cdr3_aa: CASSVAGSRHTGELFF
cdr3_nt: TGTGCCAGCAGCGTAGCTGGCAGTAGACATACCGGGGAGCTGTTTTTT

d_call: NA
v_call: TRBV11-2
j_call: TRBJ1-6
clone_size: NA
cdr3_aa: CASSLGIGDSPLHF
cdr3_nt: TGTGCCAGCAGCCTTGGTATCGGGGATTCACCCCTCCACTTT

d_call: TRBD1
v_call: TRBV9
j_call: TRBJ1-1
clone_size: NA
cdr3_aa: CASSVVGDREAFF
cdr3_nt: TGTGCCAGCAGCGTAGTAGGGGACAGGGAAGCTTTCTTT

d_call: NA
v_call: TRBV6-1
j_call: TRBJ2-7
clone_size: NA
cdr3_aa: CASRGQVGGEQYF
cdr3_nt: TGTGCCAGCAGAGGACAGGTCGGGGGCGAGCAGTACTTC

d_call: NA
v_call: TRBV7-2
j_call: TRBJ2-3
clone_size: once
cdr3_aa: CASSLDRSTDTQYF
cdr3_nt: TGTGCCAGCAGCTTAGACAGAAGCACAGATACGCAGTATTTT

d_call: NA
v_call: TRBV9
j_call: TRBJ2-3
clone_size: NA
cdr3_aa: CASSVTRTDTQYF
cdr3_nt: TGTGCCAGCAGCGTAACACGCACAGATACGCAGTATTTT

d_call: NA
v_call: TRBV18
j_call: TRBJ1-3
clone_size: NA
cdr3_aa: CASSPEGTAVTTIYF
cdr3_nt: TGTGCCAGCTCACCAGAGGGTACAGCCGTTACCACCATATATTTT

d_call: TRBD1
v_call: TRBV19
j_call: TRBJ1-1
clone_size: NA
cdr3_aa: CASSIGGGADTEAFF
cdr3_nt: TGTGCCAGTAGTATAGGAGGGGGCGCGGACACTGAAGCTTTCTTT

d_call: NA
v_call: TRBV7-9
j_call: TRBJ2-1
clone_size: NA
cdr3_aa: CASSLGSPIDEQFF
cdr3_nt: TGTGCCAGCAGCTTGGGGAGCCCTATCGATGAGCAGTTCTTC